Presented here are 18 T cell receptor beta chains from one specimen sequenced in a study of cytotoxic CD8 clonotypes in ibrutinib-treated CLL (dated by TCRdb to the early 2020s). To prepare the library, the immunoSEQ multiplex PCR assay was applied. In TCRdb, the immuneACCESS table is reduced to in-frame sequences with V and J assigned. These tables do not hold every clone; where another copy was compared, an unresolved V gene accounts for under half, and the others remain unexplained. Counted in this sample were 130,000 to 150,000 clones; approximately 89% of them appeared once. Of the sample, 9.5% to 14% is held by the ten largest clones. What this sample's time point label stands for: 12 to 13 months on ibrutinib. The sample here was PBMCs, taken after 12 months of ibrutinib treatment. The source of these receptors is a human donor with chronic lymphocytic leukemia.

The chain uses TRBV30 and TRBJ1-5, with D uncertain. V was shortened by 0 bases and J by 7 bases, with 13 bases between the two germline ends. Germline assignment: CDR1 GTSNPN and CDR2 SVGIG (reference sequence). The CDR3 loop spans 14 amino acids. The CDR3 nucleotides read TGTGCCTGGAGTGTTGGTGGGGTTCAACAGCCCCAGCATTTT. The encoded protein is CAWSVGGVQQPQHF.

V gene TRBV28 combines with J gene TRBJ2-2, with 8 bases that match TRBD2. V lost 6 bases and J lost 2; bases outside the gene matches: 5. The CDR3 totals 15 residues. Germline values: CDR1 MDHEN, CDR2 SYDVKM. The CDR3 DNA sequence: TGTGCCAGCAGCCGAGCGGGAGCTAACACCGGGGAGCTGTTTTTT. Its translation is CASSRAGANTGELFF.

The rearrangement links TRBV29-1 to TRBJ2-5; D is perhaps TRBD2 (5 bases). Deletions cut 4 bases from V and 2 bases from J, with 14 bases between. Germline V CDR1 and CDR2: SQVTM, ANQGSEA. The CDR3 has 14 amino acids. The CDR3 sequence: CSVGWGSGQETQYF. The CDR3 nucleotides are TGCAGCGTTGGTTGGGGTTCGGGGCAAGAGACCCAGTACTTC.

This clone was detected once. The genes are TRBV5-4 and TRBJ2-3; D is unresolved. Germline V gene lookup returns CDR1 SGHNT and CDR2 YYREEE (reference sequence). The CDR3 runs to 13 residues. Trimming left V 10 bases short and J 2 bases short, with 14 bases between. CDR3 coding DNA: TGTGCCTACCGAAGGGTGACCACAGATACGCAGTATTTT. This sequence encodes CAYRRVTTDTQYF.

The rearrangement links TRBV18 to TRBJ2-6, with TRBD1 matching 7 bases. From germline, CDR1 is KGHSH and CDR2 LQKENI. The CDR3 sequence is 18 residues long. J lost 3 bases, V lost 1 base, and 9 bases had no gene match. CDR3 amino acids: CASSPRAPTGVGANVLTF. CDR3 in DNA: TGTGCCAGCTCACCACGGGCCCCCACAGGGGTTGGGGCCAACGTCCTGACTTTC.

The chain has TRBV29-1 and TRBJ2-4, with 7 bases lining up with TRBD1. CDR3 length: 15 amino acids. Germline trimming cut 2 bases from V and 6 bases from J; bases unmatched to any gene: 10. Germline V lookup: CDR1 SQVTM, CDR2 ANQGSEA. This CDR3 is CSVEPADRITNIQYF. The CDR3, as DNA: TGCAGCGTTGAACCGGCGGACAGGATCACAAACATTCAGTACTTC.

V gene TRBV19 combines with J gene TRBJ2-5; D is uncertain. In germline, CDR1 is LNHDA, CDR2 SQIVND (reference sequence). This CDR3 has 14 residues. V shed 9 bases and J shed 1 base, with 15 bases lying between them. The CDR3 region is CASRNLASQETQYF. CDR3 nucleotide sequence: TGTGCCAGCCGTAACTTGGCCTCCCAAGAGACCCAGTACTTC. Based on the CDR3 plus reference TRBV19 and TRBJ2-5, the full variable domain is DGGITQSPKYLFRKEGQNVTLSCEQNLNHDAMYWYRQDPGQGLRLIYYSQIVNDFQKGDIAEGYSVSREKKESFPLTVTSAQKNPTAFYLCASRNLASQETQYFGPGTRLLVL.

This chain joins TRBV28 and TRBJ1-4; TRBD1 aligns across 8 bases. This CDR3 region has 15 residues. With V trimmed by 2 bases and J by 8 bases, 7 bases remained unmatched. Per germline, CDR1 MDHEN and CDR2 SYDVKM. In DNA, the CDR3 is TGTGCCAGCAGTTTACCTCAGGGGGCGCAGGAAAAACTGTTTTTT. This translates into CASSLPQGAQEKLFF.

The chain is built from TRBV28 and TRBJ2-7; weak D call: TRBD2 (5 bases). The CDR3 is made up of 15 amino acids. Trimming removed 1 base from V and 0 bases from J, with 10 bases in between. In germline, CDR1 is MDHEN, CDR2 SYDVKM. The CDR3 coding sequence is TGTGCCAGCAGTTTATATCGGGGTACCTCCTACGAGCAGTACTTC. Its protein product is CASSLYRGTSYEQYF.

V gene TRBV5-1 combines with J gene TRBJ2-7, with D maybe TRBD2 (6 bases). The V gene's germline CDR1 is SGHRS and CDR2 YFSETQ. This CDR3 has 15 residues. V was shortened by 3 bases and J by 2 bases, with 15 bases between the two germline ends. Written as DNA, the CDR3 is TGCGCCAGCAGCTCCCGTTTGGCGGGGACCTACGAGCAGTACTTC. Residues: CASSSRLAGTYEQYF.

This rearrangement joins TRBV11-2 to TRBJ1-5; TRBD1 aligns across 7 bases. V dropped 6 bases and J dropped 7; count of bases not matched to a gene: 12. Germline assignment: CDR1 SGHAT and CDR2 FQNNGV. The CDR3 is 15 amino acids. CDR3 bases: TGTGCCAGCAGTGGCGGAACAGGGGTACGACAGCCCCAGCATTTT. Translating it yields CASSGGTGVRQPQHF. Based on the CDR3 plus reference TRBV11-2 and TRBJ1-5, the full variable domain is EAGVAQSPRYKIIEKRQSVAFWCNPISGHATLYWYQQILGQGPKLLIQFQNNGVVDDSQLPKDRFSAERLKGVDSTLKIQPAKLEDSAVYLCASSGGTGVRQPQHFGDGTRLSIL.

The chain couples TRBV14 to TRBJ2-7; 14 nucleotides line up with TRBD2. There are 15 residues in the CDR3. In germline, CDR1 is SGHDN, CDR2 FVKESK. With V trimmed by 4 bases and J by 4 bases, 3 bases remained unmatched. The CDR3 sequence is CASSPGTSGSYEQYF. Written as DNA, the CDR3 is TGTGCCAGCAGCCCAGGGACTAGCGGGAGTTACGAGCAGTACTTC.

The CDR3 reads CASSLNPGTGSSYEQYF. CDR3 DNA sequence: TGTGCCAGCAGCTTAAACCCCGGGACGGGAAGCTCCTACGAGCAGTACTTC. The chain links TRBV7-2 to TRBJ2-7; either TRBD1 or TRBD2 may supply D (5 bases each). V was trimmed by 2 bases and J by 0 bases, leaving 17 bases between them. Germline loops: CDR1 SGHTA, CDR2 FQGNSA. The CDR3 is made up of 17 amino acids.

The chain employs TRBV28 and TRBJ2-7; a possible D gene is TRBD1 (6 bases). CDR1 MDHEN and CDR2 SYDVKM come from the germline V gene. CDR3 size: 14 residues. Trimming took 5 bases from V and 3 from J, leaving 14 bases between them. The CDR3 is CASSLSDRFYEQYF. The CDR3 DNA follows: TGTGCCAGCAGTCTATCAGACAGGTTCTACGAGCAGTACTTC.

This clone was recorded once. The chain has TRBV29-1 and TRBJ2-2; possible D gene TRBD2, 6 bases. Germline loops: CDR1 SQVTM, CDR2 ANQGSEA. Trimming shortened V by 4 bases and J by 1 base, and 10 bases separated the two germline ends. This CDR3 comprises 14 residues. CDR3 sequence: CSVGGRRNTGELFF. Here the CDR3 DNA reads TGCAGCGTTGGTGGGAGGCGGAACACCGGGGAGCTGTTTTTT.

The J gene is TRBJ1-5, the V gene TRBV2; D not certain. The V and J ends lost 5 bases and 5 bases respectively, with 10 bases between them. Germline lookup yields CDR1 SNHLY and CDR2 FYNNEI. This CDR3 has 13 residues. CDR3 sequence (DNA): TGTGCCAGCAGTTCAGGTGGTGATCAGCCCCAGCATTTT. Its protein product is CASSSGGDQPQHF.

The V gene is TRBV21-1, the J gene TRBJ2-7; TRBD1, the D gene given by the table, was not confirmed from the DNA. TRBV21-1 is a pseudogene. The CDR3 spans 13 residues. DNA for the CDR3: TGTGCCAGCAGGGACAGGGGTCCCTACGAGCAGTACTTC. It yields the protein CASRDRGPYEQYF.

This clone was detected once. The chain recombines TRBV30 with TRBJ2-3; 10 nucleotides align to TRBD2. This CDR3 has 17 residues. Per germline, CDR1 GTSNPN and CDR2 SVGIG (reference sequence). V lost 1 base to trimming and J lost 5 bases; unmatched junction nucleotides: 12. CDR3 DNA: TGTGCCTGGAGTGCCTGGCTAGCGGGGGCAGTGGGAGATACGCAGTATTTT. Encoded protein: CAWSAWLAGAVGDTQYF. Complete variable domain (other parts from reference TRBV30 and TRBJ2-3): SQTIHQWPATLVQPVGSPLSLECTVEGTSNPNLYWYRQAAGRGLQLLFYSVGIGQISSEVPQNLSASRPQDRQFILSSKKLLLSDSGFYLCAWSAWLAGAVGDTQYFGPGTRLTVL.